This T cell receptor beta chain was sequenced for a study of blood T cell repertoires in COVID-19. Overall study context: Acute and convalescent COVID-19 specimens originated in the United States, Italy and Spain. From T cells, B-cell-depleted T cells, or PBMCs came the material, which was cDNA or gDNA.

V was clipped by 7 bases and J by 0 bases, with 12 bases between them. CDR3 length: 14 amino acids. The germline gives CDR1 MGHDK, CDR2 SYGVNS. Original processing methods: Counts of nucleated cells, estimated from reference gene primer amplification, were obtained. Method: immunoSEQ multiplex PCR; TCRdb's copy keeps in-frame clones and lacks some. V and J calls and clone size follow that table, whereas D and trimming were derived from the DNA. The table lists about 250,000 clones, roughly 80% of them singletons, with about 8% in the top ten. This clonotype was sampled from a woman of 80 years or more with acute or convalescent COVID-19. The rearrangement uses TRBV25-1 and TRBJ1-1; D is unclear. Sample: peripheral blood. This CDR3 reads CASTGPGVNTEAFF. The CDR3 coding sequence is TGTGCCAGCACCGGTCCCGGGGTGAACACTGAAGCTTTCTTT.